Sequencing of this TCR beta chain was carried out in a study of T cells in Graves' hyperthyroidism and ophthalmopathy (dated by TCRdb to about 2019). Broadly, across the study: Peripheral blood was collected at initial diagnosis, before any treatment. TCR Vbeta CDR3 sequencing of approximately 140 peripheral blood samples (43 ophthalmopathy, 70 to 85 hyperthyroidism and 17 progressor patients) is reported in the paper. In about 6 Graves' hyperthyroidism patients, the study also compared T-cell repertoires from thyroid tissue with T-cell repertoires from blood. Prospective prediction of ophthalmopathy was tested in an independent validation cohort consisting of 18 hyperthyroidism patients and 15 to 17 patients who later progressed to ophthalmopathy. For training and testing, the 95 to 100 patients in the discovery cohort were randomly divided in a 7:3 ratio. Once sampling was done, hyperthyroidism patients were given methimazole at a starting dose of 30 mg daily, whereas ophthalmopathy patients were given high-dose intravenous methylprednisolone. TCR V-J signatures able to tell the groups apart were searched for in a discovery cohort of about a hundred patients, of whom about 40 had Graves' ophthalmopathy and 57 had stable Graves' hyperthyroidism.

This clonotype was seen at least ten times. Its antigen is currently not known. Per-base qualities were not stored, and no clone one base away is much larger. TCR beta CDR3 regions were amplified from RNA transcripts. The TCR CDR3 was subjected to a first round of RT-PCR using the HTBI primer set and the Qiagen OneStep RT-PCR kit. A second multiplex PCR round built the libraries, followed by size selection and purification. Paired-end sequencing of the libraries was performed with 100 bp reads on an Illumina HiSeq2000. Concerning the study's data processing: SOAPnuke was used to process the raw data, with reads discarded if the reads contained adapters or uncalled bases, had a mean Phred below 15, or lacked an exact constant-primer or identifier match. COPE v1.2.5 was used to merge the high-quality paired reads, and each unique nucleotide sequence was defined as a clonotype. MiTCR v1.1 was used to align clonotypes to the IMGT TRBV, TRBD and TRBJ reference segments. Only V-J combinations with frequency above 0.0001, covering 99.2% of repertoires, were analysed. The TCS score was defined as F50 (clonal expansion) divided by E x V (chaos), with BLOSUM62-based TCRdist calculated between CDR3 peptides within each V-J. Welch's t-statistics and random forest reduced 514 V-J features to under 15, which were used in a naive Bayes classifier (R e1071). The public reads were quality trimmed at Q25 with fastp and then assembled into clones with MiXCR by TCRdb, keeping productive beta chains. Each entry is one CDR3 protein sequence, shown with its most common DNA and genes. The V and J calls follow TCRdb's processing rather than the paper's. For this sample the table gives about 420,000 distinct CDR3 sequences, of which around 15% were detected only once. The ten most abundant clones make up about 4.9% of the sample.

Paper-wide results and their limitations: A model built on a 13 V-J signature distinguished ophthalmopathy from stable hyperthyroidism, reaching about 88% sensitivity and 81% to 83% specificity in cross-validation and 80%/75% in testing. In validation, the model predicted progression to ophthalmopathy a median of about 6.5 months before onset, with 70% to 71% sensitivity and about 75% specificity. Blood samples also contained most of the expanded thyroid clonotypes (frequency above 0.001), which suggests that blood repertoires may reflect thyroid immune responses. No statistical method was used to fix the sample size in advance, and group allocation was not hidden from the investigators.

A patient counted as having stable Graves' hyperthyroidism if no progression to ophthalmopathy occurred over 18 months of follow-up. Hyperthyroidism patients were newly diagnosed, had a disease duration of under 2 months, and were aged 18 to 65 years. Patients with uncontrolled infections, other autoimmune diseases, pregnancy or lactation were excluded. Diagnoses were based on clinical symptoms, serum thyroxine and TRAb, thyroid ultrasound and orbital computed tomography. Ficoll-Paque density gradient centrifugation was used to isolate PBMCs from approximately 11 ml of fresh peripheral blood. Trizol reagent was used to extract total RNA, and RNA quality was then checked on an Agilent 2100 Bioanalyzer. The TCR comes from a woman younger than 30 with Graves' hyperthyroidism. Sequenced input: blood.

The base sequence is TGTGCCAGCAGTTATGGGGATAGCAGCACAGATACGCAGTATTTT. Translated, this is CASSYGDSSTDTQYF. In this chain, TRBV6-2 or TRBV6-3 is recombined with TRBJ2-3, with the D gene not clear enough to name. The CDR3, cysteine through phenylalanine, is 15 amino acids long. The kept DNA is CDR3 alone, 45 bases in frame from the first base. The germline V gene supplies CDR1 MNHEY and CDR2 SVGEGT. A distance of 10 bases separates the germline ends of V and J, which lose 3 bases and 0 bases respectively.